This T cell receptor beta chain was observed in a study of cytomegalovirus exposure and HLA in healthy donors. The PCR made use of 60 Vbeta and 13 Jbeta primers. Clones were read by immunoSEQ multiplex PCR, and TCRdb kept only the in-frame ones, dropping some. The sample has more than 95,000 clones, about four fifths seen once. Between the trimmed V and J ends, which lost 3 bases and 5 bases, there was a span of 13 bases. Germline lookup yields CDR1 LGHNA and CDR2 YSLEER. The CDR3 is 14 amino acids. This chain uses TRBV4-3 with TRBJ2-5, with D perhaps matching TRBD1 (5 bases). The origin of this receptor is a man younger than 40 in good health and CMV-seropositive. Sequenced sample: PBMCs. The CDR3 nucleotides read TGCGCCAGCAGCCAGGAGTGGGGCGAGGAGACCCAGTACTTC. Translation gives CASSQEWGEETQYF.